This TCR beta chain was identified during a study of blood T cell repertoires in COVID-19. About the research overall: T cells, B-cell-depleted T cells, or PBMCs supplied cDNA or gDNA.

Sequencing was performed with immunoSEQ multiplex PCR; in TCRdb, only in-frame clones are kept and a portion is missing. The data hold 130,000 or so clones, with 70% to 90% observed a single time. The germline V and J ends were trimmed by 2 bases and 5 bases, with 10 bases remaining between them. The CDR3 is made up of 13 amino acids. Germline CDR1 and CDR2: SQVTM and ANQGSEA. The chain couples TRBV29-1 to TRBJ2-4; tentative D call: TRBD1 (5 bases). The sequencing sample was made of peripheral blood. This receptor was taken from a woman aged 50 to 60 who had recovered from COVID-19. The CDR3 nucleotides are TGCAGCGTTGAAATTAGCAGGGAAAACATTCAGTACTTC. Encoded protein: CSVEISRENIQYF.